What follows are 8 T cell receptor beta chains derived from one specimen sequenced in a study of human T cells and chemical hapten exposure. TCRdb analysed the RACE reads with MiXCR anew, one entry per CDR3 protein. The sample holds 75,000 to 100,000 distinct CDR3 sequences, around an eighth seen once. Documented time point: patch test 1, 2 weeks after DPC sensitization. As for treatment: therapeutic diphenylcyclopropenone sensitization with weekly scalp DPC. Source: whole blood, taken in connection with sensitization to the hapten diphenylcyclopropenone (DPC). The source of these receptors is a woman aged 35 to 49 with alopecia areata. Some clones in this sample may be carry-over from other donors' samples.

This clonotype was recorded at least ten times. This chain connects TRBV20-1 to TRBJ2-5, with D perhaps matching TRBD2 (6 bases). CDR1 and CDR2 (germline): DFQATT, SNEGSKA (reference sequence). The CDR3 has 14 residues. V lost 1 base and J 4 bases, leaving 13 bases between the germline ends. CDR3 bases: TGCAGTGCTAGAGTCCTAGCGAAAGGAGAGACCCAGTACTTC. Amino acids: CSARVLAKGETQYF.

This clonotype was seen more than once but under ten times. J is TRBJ2-7 and V is TRBV4-1; D ambiguous. V was cut by 0 bases and J by 0 bases, with 9 bases left in between. From germline, CDR1 is MGHRA and CDR2 YSYEKL. The CDR3 covers 15 residues. CDR3 protein: CASSQDARSSYEQYF. CDR3 bases: TGCGCCAGCAGCCAAGATGCACGGAGCTCCTACGAGCAGTACTTC.

This clonotype was counted a few times. This chain connects TRBV6-6 to TRBJ1-1; D is undetermined. The CDR3 loop spans 15 amino acids. V was pared by 7 bases and J by 1 base, with 16 bases between. Germline V gives CDR1 MNHNY, CDR2 SVGAGI (reference sequence). The CDR3 spells CASTPARVQNTEAFF. For the CDR3, the DNA is TGTGCCAGCACCCCAGCGCGGGTACAGAACACTGAAGCTTTCTTT.

The chain recombines TRBV28 with TRBJ1-1; 8 nucleotides line up with TRBD1. This CDR3 is built from 14 residues. The germline V gene has CDR1 MDHEN and CDR2 SYDVKM. The V segment lost 6 bases and the J segment 3 bases; nucleotides outside the gene matches: 6. CDR3 DNA: TGTGCCAGCAGAACTCTACAGGGGGACACTGAAGCTTTCTTT. As protein: CASRTLQGDTEAFF.

The gene calls are TRBV18 and TRBJ1-4; 7 bases align to TRBD1. This CDR3 spans 14 amino acids. V lost 3 bases to trimming and J lost 5 bases; unmatched junction nucleotides: 3. Germline V gives CDR1 KGHSH, CDR2 LQKENI. The CDR3, as DNA: TGTGCCAGCTCACCTCCGGGACAGAATGAAAAACTGTTTTTT. Its protein is CASSPPGQNEKLFF.

The gene calls are TRBV6-2 or TRBV6-3 and TRBJ2-1; tentatively, D is TRBD2 (6 bases). CDR3 length: 17 amino acids. Germline V gene lookup returns CDR1 MNHEY and CDR2 SVGEGT. V lost 2 bases to trimming and J lost 4 bases, with 18 bases between them. The DNA for the CDR3 is TGTGCCAGCAGTTACCAACTAGCCGTTAATATTTACAATGAGCAGTTCTTC. Protein: CASSYQLAVNIYNEQFF.

This rearrangement joins TRBV28 to TRBJ1-2; unclear D gene. The ends were cut back, 7 bases at V and 5 bases at J, with 14 bases in the middle. The CDR3 is 13 amino acids. Germline V gene sequence: CDR1 MDHEN, CDR2 SYDVKM. The CDR3 DNA is TGTGCCAGCACTTCCAGGCAGAAATATGGCTACACCTTC. As protein: CASTSRQKYGYTF.

The gene calls are TRBV20-1 and TRBJ1-3; a weak D match, TRBD1 (5 bases). Trimming removed 0 bases from V and 0 bases from J, with 6 bases in between. The CDR3 contains 14 residues. Germline loops: CDR1 DFQATT, CDR2 SNEGSKA (reference sequence). CDR3: CSARDGGSGNTIYF. DNA of the CDR3: TGCAGTGCTAGAGATGGGGGCTCTGGAAACACCATATATTTT.